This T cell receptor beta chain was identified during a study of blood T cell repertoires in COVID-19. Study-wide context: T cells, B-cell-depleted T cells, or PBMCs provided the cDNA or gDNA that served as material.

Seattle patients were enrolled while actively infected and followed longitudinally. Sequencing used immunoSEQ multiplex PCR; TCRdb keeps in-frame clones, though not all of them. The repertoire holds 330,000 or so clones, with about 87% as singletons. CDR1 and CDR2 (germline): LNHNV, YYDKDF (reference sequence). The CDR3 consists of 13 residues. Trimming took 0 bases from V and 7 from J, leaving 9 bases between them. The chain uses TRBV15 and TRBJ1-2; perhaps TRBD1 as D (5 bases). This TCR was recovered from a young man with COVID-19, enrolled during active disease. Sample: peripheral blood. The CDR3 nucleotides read TGTGCCACCAGCAGAGATCGACAGCCTGGCTACACCTTC. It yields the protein CATSRDRQPGYTF.